This entry lists 21 T cell receptor beta chains sequenced from one sample in a study of chronic HIV infection and antiretroviral therapy. MiXCR was run by TCRdb on the 5' RACE reads, yielding one entry per CDR3 protein. The sample contains 39,000 or so distinct CDR3 sequences, 8.2% of which appear only once. Sequencing was carried out using peripheral blood. Receptors originate from an adult who had HIV and had not received antiretroviral therapy, or was an uninfected healthy control (not recorded which).

This clonotype has at least ten counts. The chain combines TRBV9 with TRBJ2-5, with 7 bases identical to TRBD1. The CDR3 runs 15 residues. Unmatched junction bases numbered 6, after V lost 2 bases and J lost 2 bases. Per the germline V gene, CDR1 is SGDLS and CDR2 is YYNGEE. The CDR3 sequence is CASSVETGQQETQYF. CDR3 DNA sequence: TGTGCCAGCAGCGTTGAGACGGGACAGCAAGAGACCCAGTACTTC.

This clonotype has a handful of counts. The chain recombines TRBV28 with TRBJ2-7; D remains unclear. The CDR3 runs to 13 residues. The germline gives CDR1 MDHEN, CDR2 SYDVKM. V lost 5 bases, J lost 7 bases, and 15 bases lay in between. CDR3 sequence (DNA): TGTGCCAGCAGTACCGCGCGCGTGGGTGAGCAGTACTTC. This sequence encodes CASSTARVGEQYF.

This clonotype was found a few times. V gene TRBV6-5 combines with J gene TRBJ1-1; 9 nucleotides line up with TRBD1. The CDR3 is 14 amino acids. Germline-derived CDR1 and CDR2 are MNHEY and SVGAGI. The ends lost 5 bases at V and 3 bases at J; junction bases unmatched: 4. CDR3 loop: CASSQGQGYTEAFF. CDR3 bases: TGTGCCAGCAGTCAAGGACAGGGGTACACTGAAGCTTTCTTT.

This clonotype was counted at least ten times. The chain links TRBV20-1 to TRBJ2-3, with TRBD2 identical over 9 bases. Germline CDR1 DFQATT, CDR2 SNEGSKA (reference sequence). The J segment lost 6 bases and the V segment lost 1 base, leaving 8 bases of the junction unmatched. CDR3 length equals 15 residues. The CDR3 DNA follows: TGCAGTGCTAGAGCCCCGGGACTAGCAGGTGATACGCAGTATTTT. It codes for CSARAPGLAGDTQYF.

The sample holds a few counts of this clonotype. V and J are TRBV6-2 or TRBV6-3 and TRBJ2-7, with D unclear. The CDR3 runs 10 residues. Germline CDR1 is MNHEY and CDR2 is SVGEGT. V lost 9 bases and J 4 bases, leaving 7 bases between the germline ends. The CDR3 bases are TGTGCCAGGACTGTTTACGAGCAGTACTTC. Amino acids: CARTVYEQYF.

This clonotype was seen a few times. V is TRBV12-3 or TRBV12-4 and J is TRBJ2-1, with a tentative D call TRBD2 (6 bases). CDR3 size: 14 residues. Trimming cost V 3 bases and J 4 bases, with 10 bases left between them. For the CDR3, the DNA is TGTGCCAGCAGTTTGGGCGGGATATACAATGAGCAGTTCTTC. Translated, it gives CASSLGGIYNEQFF.

In DNA, the CDR3 is TGTGCCAGCAAAAAAGGGGCTGGAAACATTCAGTACTTC. Its translation: CASKKGAGNIQYF. The V call is TRBV2, the J call TRBJ2-4, with D possibly matching TRBD1 (5 bases). The V end was cut by 7 bases, the J end by 6 bases, with 13 bases between. CDR3 length equals 13 residues. Germline loops: CDR1 SNHLY, CDR2 FYNNEI.

This CDR3 reads CASALAPNQETQYF. CDR3 coding DNA: TGTGCCAGCGCCCTAGCGCCTAATCAAGAGACCCAGTACTTC. The chain combines TRBV6-2 or TRBV6-3 with TRBJ2-5; tentatively, D is TRBD2 (6 bases). The CDR3 covers 14 residues. V dropped 8 bases and J dropped 2 bases, with 15 bases sitting between them. Germline CDR1 and CDR2: MNHEY and SVGEGT.

This clonotype was counted between two and nine times. This rearrangement joins TRBV24-1 to TRBJ2-1; D is uncertain. The CDR3 runs 13 residues. V lost 8 bases to trimming and J lost 8 bases, with 15 bases between them. Germline V gene data show CDR1 as KGHDR and CDR2 as SFDVKD. CDR3 in DNA: TGTGCCACCACTCGCGGTGGTTGGGATGAGCAGTTCTTC. This gives the protein CATTRGGWDEQFF.

As concerns this clonotype: A much larger clone differs from this one at a single base, so this may be a read error. The rearrangement links TRBV5-1 to TRBJ1-1; D perhaps matches TRBD1 (6 bases). This CDR3 is built from 13 residues. Germline loops: CDR1 SGHRS, CDR2 YFSETQ. CDR3: CASSIDRITETFF. The CDR3 bases are TGCGCCAGCAGCATTGACAGGATCACTGAAACTTTCTTT.

This clonotype came up a few times. The J gene is TRBJ2-5, the V gene TRBV12-3 or TRBV12-4; D uncertain. This CDR3 has 15 amino acids. V shed 4 bases and J shed 2 bases, with 14 bases lying between them. The CDR3 here is CASSSRTVEQETQYF. The CDR3 DNA is TGTGCCAGCAGTTCTCGGACGGTGGAGCAAGAGACCCAGTACTTC.

As concerns this clonotype: This could be a read error, since a much larger clone is one nucleotide away. Here the CDR3 omits its conserved ending phenylalanine or tryptophan, so a read error is the likely source. V is TRBV29-1 and J is TRBJ2-7, with D perhaps TRBD2 (6 bases). V lost 5 bases, J lost 2 bases, and 10 bases lay in between. CDR3 length: 12 amino acids. Germline CDR1 is SQVTM and CDR2 is ANQGSEA. CDR3 in DNA: TGCAGCGTTACCGGGAGTCCCTACGAGCAGTACTAC. The encoded protein is CSVTGSPYEQYY.

This clonotype was seen a few times. The CDR3: CASSPGTHTYTQYF. The DNA of the CDR3 is TGTGCCAGCAGTCCCGGGACTCACACGTATACGCAGTATTTT. The V and J genes are TRBV5-6 and TRBJ2-3, with D possibly matching TRBD2 (6 bases). V was pared by 5 bases and J by 7 bases, with 17 bases between. The CDR3 has 14 amino acids. CDR1 and CDR2 (germline): SGHDT, YYEEEE. Together with reference TRBV5-6 and TRBJ2-3, the CDR3 gives the full variable domain: DAGVTQSPTHLIKTRGQQVTLRCSPKSGHDTVSWYQQALGQGPQFIFQYYEEEERQRGNFPDRFSGHQFPNYSSELNVNALLLGDSALYLCASSPGTHTYTQYFGPGTRLTVL.

V gene TRBV28 combines with J gene TRBJ1-5, with D uncertain. The V gene lost 5 bases and the J gene lost 7 bases, with 9 bases spanning the gap. This CDR3 has 12 amino acids. The germline gives CDR1 MDHEN, CDR2 SYDVKM. This CDR3 is CASSPFNQPQHF. The CDR3 DNA follows: TGTGCCAGCAGTCCATTCAACCAGCCCCAGCATTTT.

This clonotype was counted a few times. The chain recombines TRBV29-1 with TRBJ1-2; TRBD1 matches 7 bases. The junction had 4 bases not matched to a gene; V was cut back by 4 bases and J by 2 bases. The germline V gene has CDR1 SQVTM and CDR2 ANQGSEA. There are 13 residues in the CDR3. Here the CDR3 DNA reads TGCAGCGTTGTCAGACAGGGCAACTATGGCTACACCTTC. Translation: CSVVRQGNYGYTF. Full variable domain (outside the CDR3, taken from reference TRBV29-1 and TRBJ1-2): SAVISQKPSRDICQRGTSLTIQCQVDSQVTMMFWYRQQPGQSLTLIATANQGSEATYESGFVIDKFPISRPNLTFSTLTVSNMSPEDSSIYLCSVVRQGNYGYTFGSGTRLTVV.

The V call is TRBV29-1, the J call TRBJ2-1; 7 nucleotides agree with TRBD1. This CDR3 is 14 amino acids long. The junction had 7 bases not matched to a gene; V was cut back by 3 bases and J by 5 bases. Per germline, CDR1 SQVTM and CDR2 ANQGSEA. CDR3 DNA: TGCAGCGTTGATCCCCGGACAGGTCACAATGAGCAGTTCTTC. The encoded protein is CSVDPRTGHNEQFF.

The chain joins TRBV20-1 to TRBJ1-5; 8 bases line up with TRBD1. Germline CDR1 DFQATT, CDR2 SNEGSKA (reference sequence). J gave up 6 bases and V 1 base, and 5 bases lay outside the gene matches. This CDR3 has 14 amino acids. In DNA, the CDR3 is TGCAGTGCTAGAGCTGGGACAGGAGGTCAGCCCCAGCATTTT. Protein sequence: CSARAGTGGQPQHF.

Of note for this clonotype: One base away lies a much larger clone, so this may be a sequencing read error. This sequence joins TRBV7-9 and TRBJ1-1; 10 bases match TRBD1. The germline gives CDR1 SEHNR, CDR2 FQNEAQ (reference sequence). This CDR3 region has 14 residues. The CDR3 DNA sequence: TGTGCCAGCAGCCGCGGGACAGGGGCCACTGAAACTTTCTTT. Translating gives CASSRGTGATETFF.

In this sample, this clonotype turned up many times. This rearrangement joins TRBV29-1 to TRBJ1-1, with D possibly being TRBD1 (5 bases). CDR1 SQVTM and CDR2 ANQGSEA come from the germline V gene. The CDR3 totals 15 residues. V lost 5 bases to trimming and J lost 3 bases, with 19 bases between them. This CDR3 reads CSVTGSRGADTEAFF. The CDR3 nucleotides read TGCAGCGTTACAGGTAGCCGTGGCGCCGACACTGAAGCTTTCTTT.

V gene TRBV24-1 combines with J gene TRBJ2-1; the match to TRBD1 covers 8 bases. This CDR3 has 14 amino acids. Per the germline V gene, CDR1 is KGHDR and CDR2 is SFDVKD. After removal of 5 bases from V and 7 bases from J, the junction contained 6 bases not matched to a gene. The CDR3 nucleotides read TGTGCCACCAGTGTCCAGGGGGCTGGGAATGAGCAGTTCTTC. Translation gives CATSVQGAGNEQFF.

This clonotype was observed at least ten times. As the CDR3 is not closed by the conserved phenylalanine or tryptophan, this likely results from a read error. The rearrangement links TRBV12-3 or TRBV12-4 to TRBJ2-2; 7 bases line up with TRBD2. This CDR3 has 18 residues. J lost 2 bases, V lost 1 base, and 10 bases had no gene match. The CDR3 reads CASSLVLTSPINTGELFL. As DNA, the CDR3 is TGTGCCAGCAGTTTAGTCTTGACTAGCCCCATTAACACCGGGGAGCTGTTTCTT.